This T cell receptor (beta chain) was recorded in a study of T-cell memory formation after mild COVID-19. V lost 4 bases and J lost 6, with 13 bases in between. The CDR3 has 14 amino acids. Looked up from germline, CDR1 is MNHEY and CDR2 is SMNVEV (reference sequence). Researchers used 5'RACE with constant-segment primers to make TCR alpha and TCR beta cDNA libraries that carry sample barcodes and UMIs. TCRdb itself ran the 5' RACE reads through MiXCR, one entry per CDR3 protein. The table has about 270,000 distinct CDR3 sequences, 16% seen once. Sequencing input: PBMCs or a T cell subset sorted from them (not recorded which). This clonotype was sampled from a man between 18 and 35 years old who had mild COVID-19 (a few samples of this study predate the infection). Cell type and time point are not known. The chain joins TRBV27 to TRBJ1-5; D is unclear. The CDR3 bases are TGTGCCAGCAGTTCTTGGGGTCTAGGTCAGCCCCAGCATTTT. It is translated as CASSSWGLGQPQHF.